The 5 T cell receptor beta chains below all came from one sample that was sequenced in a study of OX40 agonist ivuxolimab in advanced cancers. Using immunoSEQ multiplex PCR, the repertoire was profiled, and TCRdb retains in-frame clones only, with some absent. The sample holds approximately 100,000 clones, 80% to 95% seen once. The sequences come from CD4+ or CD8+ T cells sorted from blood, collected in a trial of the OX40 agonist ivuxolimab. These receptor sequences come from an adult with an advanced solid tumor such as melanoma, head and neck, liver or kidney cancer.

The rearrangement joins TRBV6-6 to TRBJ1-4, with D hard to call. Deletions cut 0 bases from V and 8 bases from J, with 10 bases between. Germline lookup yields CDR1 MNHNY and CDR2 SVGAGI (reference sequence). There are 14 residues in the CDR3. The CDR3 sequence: CASSYSSAGEKLFF. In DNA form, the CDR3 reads TGTGCCAGCAGTTACTCGTCTGCAGGAGAAAAACTGTTTTTT.

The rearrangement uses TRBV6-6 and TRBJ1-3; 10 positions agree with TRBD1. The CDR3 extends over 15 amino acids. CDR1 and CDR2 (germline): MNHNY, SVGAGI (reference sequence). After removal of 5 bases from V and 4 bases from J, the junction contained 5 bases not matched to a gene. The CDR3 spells CASSNGQGGGNTIYF. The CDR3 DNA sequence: TGTGCCAGCAGTAATGGACAGGGGGGCGGAAACACCATATATTTT.

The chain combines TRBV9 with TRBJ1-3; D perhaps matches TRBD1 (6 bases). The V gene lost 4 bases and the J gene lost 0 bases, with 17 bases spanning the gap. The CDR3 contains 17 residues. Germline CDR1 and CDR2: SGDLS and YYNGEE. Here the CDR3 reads CASSPRATRGSGNTIYF. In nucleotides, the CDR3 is TGTGCCAGCAGCCCCCGTGCCACCAGGGGCTCTGGAAACACCATATATTTT.

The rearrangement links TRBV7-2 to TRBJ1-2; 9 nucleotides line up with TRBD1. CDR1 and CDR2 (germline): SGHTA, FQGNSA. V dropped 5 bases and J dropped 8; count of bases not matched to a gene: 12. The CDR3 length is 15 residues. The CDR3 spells CASSPRDRVGKGYTF. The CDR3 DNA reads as TGTGCCAGCAGCCCGCGGGACAGGGTGGGTAAGGGCTACACCTTC.

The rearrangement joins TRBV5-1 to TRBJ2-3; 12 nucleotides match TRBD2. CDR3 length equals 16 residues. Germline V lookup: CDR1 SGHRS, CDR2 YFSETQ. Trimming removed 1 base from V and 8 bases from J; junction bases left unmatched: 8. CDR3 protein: CASSLLAGGIVGTQYF. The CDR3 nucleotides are TGCGCCAGCAGCTTGCTAGCGGGAGGGATCGTCGGTACGCAGTATTTT.